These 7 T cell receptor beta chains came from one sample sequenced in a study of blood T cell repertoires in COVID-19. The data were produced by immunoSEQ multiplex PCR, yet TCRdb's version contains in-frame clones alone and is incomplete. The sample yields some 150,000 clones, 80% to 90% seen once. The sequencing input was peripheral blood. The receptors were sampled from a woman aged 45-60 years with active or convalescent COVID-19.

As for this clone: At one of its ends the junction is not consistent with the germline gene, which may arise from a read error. CDR3 residues: CASSYSLTSGRALDF. The DNA for the CDR3 is TGTGCCAGCAGTTACTCCCTGACTAGCGGGAGGGCGCTGGACTTC. The rearrangement uses TRBV6-2 or TRBV6-3 and TRBJ2-7; TRBD2 matches 14 bases. Germline lookup yields CDR1 MNHEY and CDR2 SVGEGT. CDR3 length: 15 residues.

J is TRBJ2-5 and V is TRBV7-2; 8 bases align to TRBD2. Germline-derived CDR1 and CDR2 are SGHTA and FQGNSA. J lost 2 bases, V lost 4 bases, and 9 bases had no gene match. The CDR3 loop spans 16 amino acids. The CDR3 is CASSWSGGRGQETQYF. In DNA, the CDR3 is TGTGCCAGCAGCTGGAGCGGGGGTCGGGGACAAGAGACCCAGTACTTC.

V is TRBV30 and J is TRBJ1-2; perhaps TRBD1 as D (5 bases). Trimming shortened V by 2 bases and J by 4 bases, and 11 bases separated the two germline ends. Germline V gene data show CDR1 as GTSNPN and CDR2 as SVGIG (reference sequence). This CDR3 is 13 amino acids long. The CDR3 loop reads CAWSPTVSYGYTF. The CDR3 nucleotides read TGTGCCTGGAGTCCGACAGTAAGCTATGGCTACACCTTC.

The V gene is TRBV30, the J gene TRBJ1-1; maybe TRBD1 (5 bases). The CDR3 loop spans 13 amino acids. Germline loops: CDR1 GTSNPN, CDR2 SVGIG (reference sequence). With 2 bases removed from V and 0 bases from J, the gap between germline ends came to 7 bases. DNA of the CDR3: TGTGCCTGGAGTCGACAGATGAACACTGAAGCTTTCTTT. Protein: CAWSRQMNTEAFF.

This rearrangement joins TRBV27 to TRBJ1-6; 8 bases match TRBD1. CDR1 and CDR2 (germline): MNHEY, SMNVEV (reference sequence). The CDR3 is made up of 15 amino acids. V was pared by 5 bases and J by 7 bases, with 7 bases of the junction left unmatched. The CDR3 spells CASSLTGGRNSPLHF. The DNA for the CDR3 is TGTGCCAGCAGTCTCACAGGGGGTCGGAATTCACCCCTCCACTTT.

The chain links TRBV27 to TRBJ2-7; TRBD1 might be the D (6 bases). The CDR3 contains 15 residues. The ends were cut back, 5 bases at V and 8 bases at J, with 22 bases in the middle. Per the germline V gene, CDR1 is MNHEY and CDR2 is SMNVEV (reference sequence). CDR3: CASSTQVDSLIQQYF. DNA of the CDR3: TGTGCCAGCAGTACCCAGGTGGACAGCTTAATCCAGCAGTACTTC.

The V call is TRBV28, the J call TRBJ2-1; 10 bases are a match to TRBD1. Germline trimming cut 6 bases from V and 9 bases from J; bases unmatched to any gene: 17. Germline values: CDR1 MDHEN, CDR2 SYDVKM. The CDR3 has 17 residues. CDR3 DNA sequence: TGTGCCAGCAGCCCAATACCGGGACAGGGGCGTTTGGGTGAGCAGTTCTTC. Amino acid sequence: CASSPIPGQGRLGEQFF.